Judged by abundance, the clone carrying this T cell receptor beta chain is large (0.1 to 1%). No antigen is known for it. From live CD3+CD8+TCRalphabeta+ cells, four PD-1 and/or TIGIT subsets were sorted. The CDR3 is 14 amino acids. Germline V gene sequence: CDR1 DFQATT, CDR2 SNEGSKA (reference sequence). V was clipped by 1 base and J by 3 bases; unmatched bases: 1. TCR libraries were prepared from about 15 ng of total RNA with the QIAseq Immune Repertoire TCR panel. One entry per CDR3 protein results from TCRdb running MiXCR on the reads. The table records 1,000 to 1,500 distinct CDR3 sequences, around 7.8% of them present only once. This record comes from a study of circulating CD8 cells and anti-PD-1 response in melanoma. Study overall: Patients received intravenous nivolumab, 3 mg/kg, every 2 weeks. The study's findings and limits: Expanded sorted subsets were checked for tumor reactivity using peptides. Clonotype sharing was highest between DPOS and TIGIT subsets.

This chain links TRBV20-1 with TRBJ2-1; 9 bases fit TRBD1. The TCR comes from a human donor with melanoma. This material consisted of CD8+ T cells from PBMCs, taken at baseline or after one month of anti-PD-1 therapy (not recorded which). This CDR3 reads CSARGDRDYNEQFF. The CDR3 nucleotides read TGCAGTGCTAGAGGGGACAGGGACTACAATGAGCAGTTCTTC.